What follows are 6 T cell receptor beta chains derived from one specimen sequenced in a study of blood T cell repertoires in COVID-19. Only in-frame clones appear in the TCRdb table, and some are missing; sequencing was by immunoSEQ multiplex PCR. The sample lists some 150,000 clones; about 80% were seen once. Sequenced: peripheral blood. The source of these receptors is a woman in her sixties with acute or convalescent COVID-19.

V usage is TRBV2 and J usage is TRBJ2-2; 8 bases line up with TRBD1. Germline V gene sequence: CDR1 SNHLY, CDR2 FYNNEI. CDR3 length: 14 amino acids. The V segment lost 9 bases and the J segment 4 bases; nucleotides outside the gene matches: 7. Here the CDR3 DNA reads TGTGCCAGTTCGGACAGGGTCGGCACCGGGGAGCTGTTTTTT. This codes for CASSDRVGTGELFF.

The table lists this clone with a few counts. This chain connects TRBV20-1 to TRBJ1-6; D is undetermined. In germline, CDR1 is DFQATT, CDR2 SNEGSKA (reference sequence). The V gene lost 5 bases and the J gene lost 13 bases, with 9 bases spanning the gap. This CDR3 contains 10 residues. CDR3 bases: TGCAGTGCTGAACTCGGGCCCCTCCACTTT. Residues: CSAELGPLHF.

The chain has TRBV7-2 and TRBJ1-3; tentatively, D is TRBD1 (6 bases). There are 18 residues in the CDR3. The germline CDR1 and CDR2 sequences are SGHTA and FQGNSA. The V end lost 1 base, the J end lost 0 bases, and 16 bases lay between the germline ends. CDR3 in amino acids: CASSLEGGPLTSGNTIYF. As DNA, the CDR3 is TGTGCCAGCAGCTTAGAAGGGGGACCATTGACCTCTGGAAACACCATATATTTT.

This sequence joins TRBV27 and TRBJ1-1; D not certain. CDR3 length: 14 residues. Germline V gives CDR1 MNHEY, CDR2 SMNVEV (reference sequence). Trimming shortened V by 4 bases and J by 7 bases, and 16 bases separated the two germline ends. The CDR3 sequence is CASSSSLPRVEAFF. CDR3 bases: TGTGCCAGCAGTTCCTCCCTACCCCGAGTTGAAGCTTTCTTT.

This rearrangement joins TRBV29-1 to TRBJ2-7; 10 bases line up with TRBD1. J was trimmed by 2 bases and V by 5 bases; bases with no gene match: 6. Germline V gene lookup returns CDR1 SQVTM and CDR2 ANQGSEA. CDR3 length equals 14 residues. The CDR3 region is CSVRSGQGTYEQYF. The CDR3 DNA reads TGCAGCGTTCGCTCGGGACAGGGGACCTACGAGCAGTACTTC.

The V and J genes are TRBV5-1 and TRBJ2-2, with D uncertain. Germline CDR1 SGHRS, CDR2 YFSETQ. Trimming removed 0 bases from V and 4 bases from J, with 10 bases in between. This CDR3 has 15 residues. CDR3 coding DNA: TGCGCCAGCAGCTTGGAGGTGGCAGGCACCGGGGAGCTGTTTTTT. Translating it yields CASSLEVAGTGELFF.